The 2 T cell receptor beta chains below come from one sample, sequenced in a study of lung T cells in sarcoidosis with Löfgren's syndrome. TCRdb fed the reads into MiXCR, producing one record per CDR3 protein. This table has about 19,000 distinct CDR3 sequences, around 20% appearing once. The sample taken for sequencing was CD4+ T cells from bronchoalveolar lavage. The receptors stem from a human donor with sarcoidosis (Löfgren's syndrome or another form), or a control subject (not recorded which).

This clonotype was seen many times. In DNA form, the CDR3 reads TGCAGTGCTGTGTCAGGGGGTGTCAACGTCCTGACTTTC. As protein: CSAVSGGVNVLTF. The chain employs TRBV20-1 and TRBJ2-6; 7 bases align to TRBD1. The germline CDR1 and CDR2 sequences are DFQATT and SNEGSKA (reference sequence). Trimming removed 5 bases from V and 9 bases from J; junction bases left unmatched: 7. There are 13 residues in the CDR3.

V usage is TRBV5-1 and J usage is TRBJ2-3, with D tentatively TRBD2 (5 bases). The germline CDR1 and CDR2 sequences are SGHRS and YFSETQ. This CDR3 comprises 14 residues. Trimming cost V 2 bases and J 2 bases, with 9 bases left between them. The CDR3 reads CASSFAGYTDTQYF. The CDR3 DNA is TGCGCCAGCAGCTTCGCGGGCTACACAGATACGCAGTATTTT. The whole variable domain, remainder taken from reference TRBV5-1 and TRBJ2-3, is KAGVTQTPRYLIKTRGQQVTLSCSPISGHRSVSWYQQTPGQGLQFLFEYFSETQRNKGNFPGRFSGRQFSNSRSEMNVSTLELGDSALYLCASSFAGYTDTQYFGPGTRLTVL.